Below are 13 T cell receptor beta chains sequenced from a single sample in a study of early T cells in non-severe SARS-CoV-2 infection. TCRdb reprocessed the 5' RACE reads with MiXCR, giving one entry per CDR3 protein. The table lists about 53,000 distinct CDR3 sequences, roughly 12% of them singletons. Sequenced material: whole blood, taken at baseline. The receptors were gathered from an adult who was a healthcare worker with PCR-confirmed SARS-CoV-2 infection or an uninfected control (not recorded which).

This clonotype was seen only a few times. V is TRBV6-2 or TRBV6-3 and J is TRBJ1-1; 9 bases map to TRBD1. Germline V gives CDR1 MNHEY, CDR2 SVGEGT. V dropped 10 bases and J dropped 1; count of bases not matched to a gene: 7. The CDR3 covers 14 residues. The CDR3 sequence is CATQGTGWNTEAFF. The CDR3 DNA follows: TGTGCCACTCAGGGGACAGGGTGGAACACTGAAGCTTTCTTT.

Remarks on this clonotype: Since no conserved phenylalanine or tryptophan closes the CDR3, a read error is the likely cause. CDR3 region: CASSPRGTDNYGYTS. CDR3 nucleotide sequence: TGTGCCAGCAGCCCAAGGGGGACAGACAACTATGGCTACACCTCC. The chain uses TRBV9 and TRBJ1-2; TRBD1 matches 7 bases. Trimming cost V 4 bases and J 2 bases; bases outside gene matches: 8. The CDR3 runs 15 residues. In germline, CDR1 is SGDLS, CDR2 YYNGEE.

The chain couples TRBV28 to TRBJ2-7; D gene unclear. The CDR3 consists of 13 residues. In germline, CDR1 is MDHEN, CDR2 SYDVKM. V was cut by 3 bases and J by 3 bases, with 9 bases left in between. Here the CDR3 reads CASSLEGLYEQYF. CDR3 in DNA: TGTGCCAGCAGTTTGGAAGGGCTCTACGAGCAGTACTTC.

This clonotype was found many times. The chain couples TRBV28 to TRBJ1-2; D remains ambiguous. V was trimmed by 2 bases and J by 4 bases, leaving 17 bases between them. Per germline, CDR1 MDHEN and CDR2 SYDVKM. The CDR3 spans 16 residues. CDR3 sequence (DNA): TGTGCCAGCAGTTTAAGTTGGTGGGAACGAGGCTATGGCTACACCTTC. Translated, it gives CASSLSWWERGYGYTF.

In its sample, this clonotype was seen a few times. The V and J genes are TRBV18 and TRBJ2-4; D is tentatively TRBD1 or TRBD2 (5 bases each). Germline V gene data show CDR1 as KGHSH and CDR2 as LQKENI. Trimming stripped 0 bases from V and 3 bases from J, with 9 bases between. The CDR3 runs 15 residues. In nucleotides, the CDR3 is TGTGCCAGCTCACCACCAGGGACGGACAAAAACATTCAGTACTTC. The encoded protein is CASSPPGTDKNIQYF.

In this sample, this clonotype turned up a few times. V and J are TRBV6-2 or TRBV6-3 and TRBJ2-2; the match to TRBD2 covers 7 bases. The CDR3 extends over 13 amino acids. The junction had 1 base not matched to a gene; V was cut back by 2 bases and J by 7 bases. Germline values: CDR1 MNHEY, CDR2 SVGEGT. The CDR3 region has the DNA TGTGCCAGCAGTTACGCGGGAGTCGGGGAGCTGTTTTTT. It yields the protein CASSYAGVGELFF.

The chain combines TRBV4-2 with TRBJ2-7; no firm D call. Trimming removed 3 bases at V and 2 bases at J, with 5 bases between. CDR1 is LGHNA and CDR2 is YNFKEQ in the germline V gene. The CDR3 runs to 12 residues. CDR3 protein: CASSQRPYEQYF. The CDR3 DNA sequence: TGTGCCAGCAGCCAGCGCCCCTACGAGCAGTACTTC.

This clonotype came up a few times. The chain is built from TRBV18 and TRBJ1-1, with D perhaps TRBD1 (5 bases). The CDR3 spans 16 residues. Germline V gene data show CDR1 as KGHSH and CDR2 as LQKENI. The V and J ends lost 2 bases and 0 bases respectively, with 13 bases between them. CDR3 amino acids: CASSPGGVGVNTEAFF. Here the CDR3 DNA reads TGTGCCAGCTCACCAGGAGGGGTAGGGGTGAACACTGAAGCTTTCTTT.

This clonotype was detected many times. The chain links TRBV7-3 to TRBJ2-3, with 11 bases aligning to TRBD2. Germline trimming cut 3 bases from V and 8 bases from J; bases unmatched to any gene: 13. This CDR3 is 17 amino acids long. Germline CDR1 SGHTA, CDR2 FQGTGA. In DNA form, the CDR3 reads TGTGCCAGCAGCTTGACTAGCGGGGACCTCCCGGCGGGTACGCAGTATTTT. It translates to CASSLTSGDLPAGTQYF.

The sample holds many counts of this clonotype. The genes are TRBV6-5 and TRBJ2-2, with 11 bases matching TRBD1. The CDR3 sequence is 17 residues long. Trimming cost V 7 bases and J 0 bases; bases outside gene matches: 7. The germline V gene has CDR1 MNHEY and CDR2 SVGAGI. The CDR3 sequence is CASIPGTGGSNTGELFF. The CDR3 region has the DNA TGTGCCAGCATTCCCGGGACAGGGGGTTCGAACACCGGGGAGCTGTTTTTT.

The rearrangement joins TRBV28 to TRBJ1-2; no reliable D call. The CDR3 runs 14 residues. Between the trimmed V and J ends, which lost 3 bases and 5 bases, there was a span of 13 bases. Germline lookup yields CDR1 MDHEN and CDR2 SYDVKM. This CDR3 is CASSFENRRYGYTF. The DNA for the CDR3 is TGTGCCAGCAGTTTCGAGAACCGGCGGTATGGCTACACCTTC.

This clonotype appeared a few times. The chain is built from TRBV7-3 and TRBJ2-7, with TRBD1 matching over 7 bases. V shed 2 bases and J 3 bases; nucleotides not matched to a gene: 10. The V gene's germline CDR1 is SGHTA and CDR2 FQGTGA. CDR3 size: 16 residues. The CDR3 reads CASSLLRRDSHYEQYF. The CDR3 bases are TGTGCCAGCAGCTTACTTCGCCGGGACAGTCACTACGAGCAGTACTTC.

V usage is TRBV7-2 and J usage is TRBJ2-7, with 8 bases identical to TRBD1. The V gene's germline CDR1 is SGHTA and CDR2 FQGNSA. The CDR3 is made up of 13 amino acids. The ends lost 4 bases at V and 6 bases at J; junction bases unmatched: 5. The CDR3 nucleotides read TGTGCCAGCAGCTCTACAGGGGGATCCGAGCAGTACTTC. Translation: CASSSTGGSEQYF. The complete variable domain, with remaining parts taken from reference TRBV7-2 and TRBJ2-7, reads GAGVSQSPSNKVTEKGKDVELRCDPISGHTALYWYRQSLGQGLEFLIYFQGNSAPDKSGLPSDRFSAERTGGSVSTLTIQRTQQEDSAVYLCASSSTGGSEQYFGPGTRLTVT.